These T cell receptor beta chains were read from a single sample in a study of blood T cell repertoires in COVID-19. Assay: immunoSEQ multiplex PCR; the TCRdb copy retains only in-frame clones and omits some. The data contain approximately 170,000 clones, 80% to 90% of them seen just once; the ten biggest clones take up roughly 8%. The sample taken for sequencing was PBMCs or T cells enriched from blood (not recorded which). The receptor source for this set is a woman aged 45-65 years who had recovered from COVID-19. CDR3s include the opening cysteine and the closing phenylalanine or tryptophan.

j_call: TRBJ2-5
v_call: TRBV7-2
cdr3_aa: CASSLRRETQYF

j_call: TRBJ2-1
v_call: TRBV5-1
cdr3_aa: CASSLGDRRGEQFF

j_call: TRBJ1-1
v_call: TRBV2
cdr3_aa: CARRVEFTTAFF

j_call: TRBJ2-3
v_call: TRBV19
cdr3_aa: CASSPTSGASTDTQYF

j_call: TRBJ2-3
v_call: TRBV9
cdr3_aa: CASSVGDYTDTQYF

j_call: TRBJ1-5
v_call: TRBV7-6
cdr3_aa: CASSLAGGASNQPQHF

j_call: TRBJ2-1
v_call: TRBV19
cdr3_aa: CASSRRTGSVFNEQFF

j_call: TRBJ1-1
v_call: TRBV29-1
cdr3_aa: CSVVEFTEAFF

j_call: TRBJ1-1
v_call: TRBV24-1
cdr3_aa: CATSKGDGNTEAFF

j_call: TRBJ1-5
v_call: TRBV19
cdr3_aa: CASSRQGGNQPQHF

j_call: TRBJ2-7
v_call: TRBV6-2/TRBV6-3
cdr3_aa: CASRPFQGAGGYEQYF

j_call: TRBJ2-3
v_call: TRBV11-1
cdr3_aa: CASSFETDLSTDTQYF

j_call: TRBJ2-7
v_call: TRBV15
cdr3_aa: CATSTKQGAVYEQYF

j_call: TRBJ2-7
v_call: TRBV18
cdr3_aa: CASSPTHARYEQYF

j_call: TRBJ1-5
v_call: TRBV6-1
cdr3_aa: CASSASRDRPYYSNQPQHF

j_call: TRBJ1-2
v_call: TRBV15
cdr3_aa: CATSIGGGYGYTF

j_call: TRBJ2-3
v_call: TRBV9
cdr3_aa: CASSVGTPPSTDTQYF

j_call: TRBJ2-1
v_call: TRBV7-6
cdr3_aa: CASSLSSGGPLYNEQFF

j_call: TRBJ2-5
v_call: TRBV5-5
cdr3_aa: CASSLATGNRETQYF

j_call: TRBJ1-2
v_call: TRBV19
cdr3_aa: CASSIGGQGFYGYTF

j_call: TRBJ2-4
v_call: TRBV6-6
cdr3_aa: CASSGGLAKNIQYF

j_call: TRBJ2-1
v_call: TRBV19
cdr3_aa: CASSSSGTFGEQFF

j_call: TRBJ2-1
v_call: TRBV18
cdr3_aa: CATHPASAPNEQFF

j_call: TRBJ2-1
v_call: TRBV5-1
cdr3_aa: CASSWDSYNEQFF

j_call: TRBJ2-7
v_call: TRBV20-1
cdr3_aa: CSASRGGRIVSYEQYF

j_call: TRBJ2-3
v_call: TRBV2
cdr3_aa: CASRRETDTQYF

j_call: TRBJ1-6
v_call: TRBV27
cdr3_aa: CASSREDRGNSPLHF

j_call: TRBJ2-5
v_call: TRBV3-1/TRBV3-2
cdr3_aa: CASSQDRGSGETQYF

j_call: TRBJ2-7
v_call: TRBV25-1
cdr3_aa: CASSVYGEQYF

j_call: TRBJ2-1
v_call: TRBV15
cdr3_aa: CATSRGRRGAIGEQFF

j_call: TRBJ1-1
v_call: TRBV29-1
cdr3_aa: CSVGDRGLTEAFF

j_call: TRBJ1-1
v_call: TRBV9
cdr3_aa: CASSVGGQAENTEAFF

j_call: TRBJ1-4
v_call: TRBV7-2
cdr3_aa: CASSSSGANEKLFF

j_call: TRBJ2-3
v_call: TRBV19
cdr3_aa: CASSIVVAGGTDTQYF

j_call: TRBJ2-7
v_call: TRBV28
cdr3_aa: CASSVQQGYQQYF

j_call: TRBJ2-7
v_call: TRBV2
cdr3_aa: CASSDGTTRANEQYF

j_call: TRBJ2-5
v_call: TRBV6-5
cdr3_aa: CASRRSGGQETQYF

j_call: TRBJ1-6
v_call: TRBV18
cdr3_aa: CASSPDSYNSPLHF

j_call: TRBJ2-7
v_call: TRBV7-9
cdr3_aa: CASSLSGGYEQYF

j_call: TRBJ1-2
v_call: TRBV19
cdr3_aa: CASTTPRTGKDYGYTF

j_call: TRBJ1-1
v_call: TRBV11-3
cdr3_aa: CASSSGGGAEAFF

j_call: TRBJ2-3
v_call: TRBV27
cdr3_aa: CASSSGLIDTQYF

j_call: TRBJ1-2
v_call: TRBV28
cdr3_aa: CASDAQDRGYGYTF

j_call: TRBJ1-5
v_call: TRBV4-2
cdr3_aa: CASSPTDRGNQPQHF

j_call: TRBJ2-1
v_call: TRBV7-9
cdr3_aa: CASSLSRGKQFF

j_call: TRBJ2-7
v_call: TRBV18
cdr3_aa: CASSLYDRGANYYEQYF

j_call: TRBJ1-5
v_call: TRBV28
cdr3_aa: CASSPRGPGYQPQHF

j_call: TRBJ2-1
v_call: TRBV3-1/TRBV3-2
cdr3_aa: CASSLQYEQFF

j_call: TRBJ1-4
v_call: TRBV19
cdr3_aa: CASSRIDRVPNEKLFF